Listed below are T cell receptor beta chains from one sample, sequenced in a study of OX40 agonist ivuxolimab in advanced cancers. The method was immunoSEQ multiplex PCR; TCRdb's version includes in-frame clones alone and lacks a portion of them. The table records about 40,000 clones, about 91% of them present only once. Sequenced here: CD4+ or CD8+ T cells sorted from blood, sampled in a trial of the OX40 agonist ivuxolimab. Receptors were obtained from an adult with an advanced solid tumor such as melanoma, head and neck, liver or kidney cancer. Both conserved end residues are part of each CDR3. The order of the fields is clone size, V gene, J gene, D gene, CDR3 protein, CDR3 DNA. A D gene is named only where the DNA matches it firmly. For some rows the clone size is stated as once, few or many, or as a class when expanded; others skip it.

clone size: -
V gene: TRBV6-4
J gene: TRBJ2-1
D gene: -
CDR3 protein: CASSEVASANNEQFF
CDR3 DNA: TGTGCCAGCAGTGAGGTGGCTAGTGCTAACAATGAGCAGTTCTTC

clone size: -
V gene: TRBV4-1
J gene: TRBJ2-7
D gene: -
CDR3 protein: CASSLNGGSYEQYF
CDR3 DNA: TGCGCCAGCAGCCTCAACGGGGGATCCTACGAGCAGTACTTC

clone size: -
V gene: TRBV2
J gene: TRBJ2-1
D gene: TRBD1
CDR3 protein: CASDDRGQYNEQFF
CDR3 DNA: TGTGCCAGCGACGACAGGGGACAATACAATGAGCAGTTCTTC

clone size: -
V gene: TRBV10-3
J gene: TRBJ1-5
D gene: -
CDR3 protein: CAISTGFSNQPQHF
CDR3 DNA: TGTGCCATCAGCACAGGGTTTAGCAATCAGCCCCAGCATTTT

clone size: -
V gene: TRBV7-2
J gene: TRBJ2-4
D gene: -
CDR3 protein: CASSPEEGSKNIQYF
CDR3 DNA: TGTGCCAGCAGCCCAGAGGAGGGAAGCAAAAACATTCAGTACTTC

clone size: -
V gene: TRBV30
J gene: TRBJ1-2
D gene: -
CDR3 protein: CAWSSGPAGYTF
CDR3 DNA: TGTGCCTGGAGTTCCGGGCCGGCTGGCTACACCTTC

clone size: -
V gene: TRBV28
J gene: TRBJ1-6
D gene: -
CDR3 protein: CASSAFISKGSESPLHF
CDR3 DNA: TGTGCCAGCAGTGCCTTTATTAGTAAGGGGTCTGAATCACCCCTCCACTTT

clone size: -
V gene: TRBV5-1
J gene: TRBJ2-7
D gene: TRBD2
CDR3 protein: CASSREGPRAEQYF
CDR3 DNA: TGCGCCAGTTCGCGGGAGGGCCCCCGGGCCGAGCAGTACTTC

clone size: -
V gene: TRBV15
J gene: TRBJ1-2
D gene: TRBD1
CDR3 protein: CATSKLETGWSGGYTF
CDR3 DNA: TGTGCCACCAGCAAGCTGGAGACAGGGTGGTCCGGTGGCTACACCTTC

clone size: -
V gene: TRBV7-7
J gene: TRBJ1-5
D gene: -
CDR3 protein: CASSLRLAAQNQPQHF
CDR3 DNA: TGTGCTAGCAGCTTAAGGTTGGCAGCACAAAATCAGCCCCAGCATTTT

clone size: -
V gene: TRBV7-6
J gene: TRBJ2-7
D gene: TRBD2
CDR3 protein: CASSESTSPSYEQYF
CDR3 DNA: TGTGCCAGCAGCGAGTCGACTAGCCCATCCTACGAGCAGTACTTC

clone size: few
V gene: TRBV5-1
J gene: TRBJ2-1
D gene: -
CDR3 protein: CASSLARATRNEQFF
CDR3 DNA: TGCGCCAGCAGCTTGGCCCGCGCTACCCGCAATGAGCAGTTCTTC

clone size: -
V gene: TRBV14
J gene: TRBJ2-7
D gene: -
CDR3 protein: CASSPPPPGTFYEQYF
CDR3 DNA: TGTGCCAGCAGCCCCCCCCCTCCCGGGACATTCTACGAGCAGTACTTC

clone size: -
V gene: TRBV6-4
J gene: TRBJ1-4
D gene: -
CDR3 protein: CASSPIGGTNEKLFF
CDR3 DNA: TGTGCCAGCAGCCCTATCGGGGGCACTAATGAAAAACTGTTTTTT

clone size: -
V gene: TRBV15
J gene: TRBJ1-5
D gene: -
CDR3 protein: CATRQMLNQPQHF
CDR3 DNA: TGTGCCACCCGCCAGATGCTCAATCAGCCCCAGCATTTT

clone size: -
V gene: TRBV14
J gene: TRBJ2-7
D gene: TRBD1
CDR3 protein: CASSQVTGGDYEQYF
CDR3 DNA: TGTGCCAGCAGCCAAGTTACAGGGGGCGACTACGAGCAGTACTTC